Below, 16 T cell receptor beta chains from the same sample are listed, as sequenced in a study of cytomegalovirus exposure and HLA in healthy donors. Data came from immunoSEQ multiplex PCR; TCRdb stores just in-frame clones and leaves some out. The sample has about 150,000 clones, more than 75% seen once; the top ten hold almost 3%. Sequencing was carried out using PBMCs. These receptors all stem from a young man in good health and CMV-seronegative.

This chain links TRBV27 with TRBJ2-7; perhaps TRBD2 as D (5 bases). CDR1 and CDR2 from the germline V gene are MNHEY and SMNVEV (reference sequence). This CDR3 is 13 amino acids long. V lost 5 bases to trimming and J lost 3 bases, with 11 bases between them. The CDR3 here is CASSGGLHYEQYF. The CDR3 nucleotides are TGTGCCAGCAGTGGTGGACTCCACTACGAGCAGTACTTC.

This chain connects TRBV28 to TRBJ1-2; D unresolved. This CDR3 region has 14 residues. The germline V gene has CDR1 MDHEN and CDR2 SYDVKM. V was clipped by 3 bases and J by 2 bases, with 10 bases between them. The CDR3 is CASSLGRQNYGYTF. DNA for the CDR3: TGTGCCAGCAGTTTGGGCCGGCAGAACTATGGCTACACCTTC.

The genes are TRBV5-1 and TRBJ2-2, with a tentative D call TRBD1 (6 bases). The V end lost 3 bases, the J end lost 4 bases, and 10 bases lay between the germline ends. CDR1 is SGHRS, CDR2 YFSETQ, per germline. This CDR3 comprises 14 residues. CDR3 nucleotide sequence: TGCGCCAGCAGCTCAGGACAGTTCACCGGGGAGCTGTTTTTT. It is translated as CASSSGQFTGELFF. Full variable domain (missing parts from reference TRBV5-1 and TRBJ2-2): KAGVTQTPRYLIKTRGQQVTLSCSPISGHRSVSWYQQTPGQGLQFLFEYFSETQRNKGNFPGRFSGRQFSNSRSEMNVSTLELGDSALYLCASSSGQFTGELFFGEGSRLTVL.

The V call is TRBV6-5, the J call TRBJ2-3, with D unresolved. Germline V gene data show CDR1 as MNHEY and CDR2 as SVGAGI. V lost 0 bases, J lost 6 bases, and 10 bases lay in between. The CDR3 spans 14 residues. The CDR3: CASSYSTPRDTQYF. In DNA, the CDR3 is TGTGCCAGCAGTTACTCGACCCCTAGGGATACGCAGTATTTT.

V usage is TRBV5-8 and J usage is TRBJ2-7; TRBD1 agrees at 9 bases. The CDR3 sequence is 15 residues long. The trim removed 5 bases at V and 3 bases at J, leaving 9 bases unmatched. Per germline, CDR1 SGHTS and CDR2 YDEGEE. CDR3 in amino acids: CASRHTGGPIYEQYF. In DNA, the CDR3 is TGTGCCAGCAGGCATACAGGGGGCCCCATCTACGAGCAGTACTTC.

The chain employs TRBV4-1 and TRBJ2-1; possibly TRBD2 for D (6 bases). Trimming shortened V by 0 bases and J by 8 bases, and 14 bases separated the two germline ends. There are 15 residues in the CDR3. Germline V CDR1 and CDR2: MGHRA, YSYEKL. Here the CDR3 reads CASSQESGGWDEQFF. The DNA for the CDR3 is TGCGCCAGCAGCCAAGAGTCCGGGGGATGGGATGAGCAGTTCTTC.

This clone was seen just once. The chain carries TRBV6-1 and TRBJ1-5; TRBD1 might be the D (6 bases). CDR3 length: 17 amino acids. CDR1 is MNHNS and CDR2 is SASEGT in the germline V gene. Deletions cut 4 bases from V and 0 bases from J, with 16 bases between. The CDR3 DNA sequence: TGTGCCAGCAGTGCGGGGAGGGGGGGCTATAGCAATCAGCCCCAGCATTTT. As protein: CASSAGRGGYSNQPQHF.

In DNA, the CDR3 is TGTGCCAGCAGCCAAGTCGGGGGGGGCTGGCGCGCTTTCTTT. This gives the protein CASSQVGGGWRAFF. The chain employs TRBV14 and TRBJ1-1; tentatively, D is TRBD1 (6 bases). The CDR3 totals 14 residues. The germline V gene encodes CDR1 SGHDN and CDR2 FVKESK. V shed 1 base and J shed 11 bases, with 17 bases lying between them.

The chain couples TRBV13 to TRBJ1-3, with a possible D match to TRBD1 (6 bases). V was clipped by 5 bases and J by 3 bases, with 11 bases between them. This CDR3 has 14 amino acids. Germline V gene data show CDR1 as PRHDT and CDR2 as FYEKMQ (reference sequence). In nucleotides, the CDR3 is TGTGCCAGCAGCGAGGGGGGGGTTGGAAACACCATATATTTT. Its protein product is CASSEGGVGNTIYF.

The chain recombines TRBV6-5 with TRBJ2-1; tentative D call: TRBD2 (5 bases). The CDR3 is 13 residues long. The germline V gene encodes CDR1 MNHEY and CDR2 SVGAGI. The ends were cut back, 2 bases at V and 9 bases at J, with 11 bases in the middle. CDR3 protein: CASSYLEVGEQFF. The DNA of the CDR3 is TGTGCCAGCAGTTACCTGGAGGTCGGTGAGCAGTTCTTC.

This clone was observed a single time. The rearrangement links TRBV7-2 to TRBJ1-5; tentatively, D is TRBD1 (5 bases). The CDR3 extends over 15 amino acids. Per germline, CDR1 SGHTA and CDR2 FQGNSA. The germline V and J ends were trimmed by 1 base and 3 bases, with 10 bases remaining between them. Here the CDR3 DNA reads TGTGCCAGCAGCTTAGGACAGCTTTTCAATCAGCCCCAGCATTTT. This sequence encodes CASSLGQLFNQPQHF.

The chain joins TRBV6-4 to TRBJ1-4; TRBD1 agrees at 7 bases. V was clipped by 5 bases and J by 4 bases; unmatched bases: 7. Looked up from germline, CDR1 is MRHNA and CDR2 is SNTAGT. The CDR3 sequence is 15 residues long. CDR3 DNA: TGTGCCAGCAGTCCTTCAGGGGGTAATAATGAAAAACTGTTTTTT. Amino acid sequence: CASSPSGGNNEKLFF.

This chain connects TRBV7-9 to TRBJ2-5; 8 bases are shared with TRBD2. The CDR3 contains 16 residues. The V gene end was trimmed by 4 bases and the J gene end by 4 bases; junction bases not matched to a gene: 11. Per germline, CDR1 SEHNR and CDR2 FQNEAQ (reference sequence). The CDR3 DNA reads as TGTGCCAGCAGCTCCGTACCGGGGGGGGACGGAGAGACCCAGTACTTC. Residues: CASSSVPGGDGETQYF.

The V gene is TRBV6-1, the J gene TRBJ1-1; the D is unclear. The CDR3 is made up of 14 amino acids. CDR1 is MNHNS, CDR2 SASEGT, per germline. Trimming took off 0 bases at V and 0 bases at J, with 5 bases between the two ends. As DNA, the CDR3 is TGTGCCAGCAGTGAAGCGGGCCTGAACACTGAAGCTTTCTTT. Amino acid sequence: CASSEAGLNTEAFF.

The gene calls are TRBV28 and TRBJ1-2; TRBD1 is a possible D gene (6 bases). Germline V gene data show CDR1 as MDHEN and CDR2 as SYDVKM. The length of the CDR3 is 13 residues. V was shortened by 5 bases and J by 2 bases, with 9 bases between the two germline ends. CDR3 DNA: TGTGCCAGCAGTCGGACAGTAAACTATGGCTACACCTTC. It yields the protein CASSRTVNYGYTF.

The rearrangement uses TRBV4-2 and TRBJ2-1, with TRBD2 as a possible D gene (5 bases). The germline CDR1 and CDR2 sequences are LGHNA and YNFKEQ. The CDR3 is 16 residues long. Trimming took off 4 bases at V and 0 bases at J, with 13 bases between the two ends. The CDR3 loop is CASSPSGSSSYNEQFF. CDR3 nucleotide sequence: TGTGCCAGCAGCCCCAGCGGCTCGAGCTCCTACAATGAGCAGTTCTTC.